These T cell receptor beta chains were read from a single sample in a study of shared clonotypes between healthy human individuals. Libraries were prepared by immunoSEQ multiplex PCR; TCRdb keeps only in-frame clonotypes and omits some of them. The sample shows about 700,000 clones, about 74% of them seen only once. What was sequenced was memory CD4+ T cells sorted from blood. The receptors were gathered from a woman aged 25 to 39 in good health. Each CDR3 is given with its conserved first and last residue. A D gene is named only where the DNA matches it firmly. Clone size is stated in some rows and not others, as once, few, many or a class when expanded.

j_gene | v_gene | abundance | d_gene | CDR3aa | CDR3nt
TRBJ1-4 | TRBV2 | NA | TRBD1 | CASSEEGQGNEKLFF | TGTGCCAGCAGTGAAGAGGGACAGGGTAATGAAAAACTGTTTTTT
TRBJ2-1 | TRBV30 | NA | NA | CAWSLRGDEQFF | TGTGCCTGGAGTCTCAGGGGCGATGAGCAGTTCTTC
TRBJ1-5 | TRBV18 | NA | NA | CASSPWGGNQPQHF | TGTGCCAGCTCACCATGGGGGGGCAATCAGCCCCAGCATTTT
TRBJ1-1 | TRBV5-1 | NA | NA | CASKGDGALHAFF | TGCGCCAGCAAGGGGGACGGAGCTTTGCATGCTTTCTTT
TRBJ2-3 | TRBV5-4 | many | NA | CASRPGSTDTQYF | TGTGCCAGCAGGCCCGGGAGCACAGATACGCAGTATTTT
TRBJ2-3 | TRBV5-1 | once | NA | CASSLGTHTDTQYF | TGCGCCAGCAGCTTGGGTACTCATACAGATACGCAGTATTTT
TRBJ2-7 | TRBV19 | once | TRBD2 | CASSPRTSGAYEQYF | TGTGCCAGTAGCCCGCGGACTAGCGGGGCCTACGAGCAGTACTTC
TRBJ2-7 | TRBV29-1 | few | TRBD2 | CSAKDLTAGEQYF | TGCAGCGCTAAAGACCTGACAGCGGGGGAGCAGTACTTC
TRBJ2-1 | TRBV7-3 | NA | NA | CASSPQRDSYNEQFF | TGTGCCAGCAGCCCGCAACGGGACTCGTACAATGAGCAGTTCTTC
TRBJ1-2 | TRBV28 | NA | NA | CASGQRVSGYTF | TGTGCCAGCGGTCAAAGGGTGTCTGGCTACACCTTC
TRBJ2-1 | TRBV4-2 | NA | NA | CASSQGTLGEQFF | TGTGCCAGCAGCCAAGGGACCCTGGGTGAGCAGTTCTTC
TRBJ1-2 | TRBV15 | NA | NA | CATSTRPGLGYGYTF | TGTGCCACCAGCACACGACCGGGCCTCGGCTATGGCTACACCTTC
TRBJ2-7 | TRBV7-2 | many | NA | CASSLQPAYEQYF | TGTGCCAGCAGCTTACAGCCTGCCTACGAGCAGTACTTC
TRBJ2-7 | TRBV5-5 | NA | NA | CASSRGDGGEQYF | TGTGCCAGCAGCCGTGGCGACGGCGGTGAGCAGTACTTC
TRBJ2-7 | TRBV11-2 | NA | NA | CASRFWGAYEQYF | TGTGCCAGCAGGTTTTGGGGTGCCTACGAGCAGTACTTC
TRBJ2-1 | TRBV5-1 | NA | TRBD2 | CASSSGLAGPYNEQFF | TGCGCCAGCAGCTCAGGACTAGCGGGGCCGTACAATGAGCAGTTCTTC
TRBJ2-7 | TRBV15 | few | NA | CATSRGGYEQYF | TGTGCCACCAGCAGGGGTGGCTACGAGCAGTACTTC
TRBJ2-3 | TRBV2 | NA | TRBD1 | CASSEEGTGVDTQYF | TGTGCCAGCAGTGAGGAAGGGACAGGAGTAGATACGCAGTATTTT
TRBJ2-7 | TRBV4-2 | NA | TRBD2 | CASSLGLAGGPRVGSYEQYF | TGTGCCAGCAGCCTCGGACTAGCGGGAGGTCCTAGGGTGGGGTCCTACGAGCAGTACTTC
TRBJ1-5 | TRBV2 | NA | TRBD1 | CASWTGVDYQPQHF | TGTGCCAGCTGGACAGGGGTGGACTATCAGCCCCAGCATTTT
TRBJ1-1 | TRBV7-2 | NA | TRBD1 | CASSQGQGAIEAFF | TGTGCCAGCAGCCAGGGACAGGGGGCTATTGAAGCTTTCTTT
TRBJ1-3 | TRBV30 | NA | NA | CAWRSGGIANTIYF | TGTGCCTGGAGGTCGGGAGGGATCGCAAACACCATATATTTT
TRBJ2-5 | TRBV10-3 | once | NA | CAISEGPRERETQYF | TGTGCCATCAGTGAGGGACCTAGGGAGAGGGAGACCCAGTACTTC
TRBJ2-2 | TRBV7-3 | few | NA | CASSLNQGNTGELFF | TGTGCCAGCAGCTTAAACCAGGGTAACACCGGGGAGCTGTTTTTT
TRBJ2-2 | TRBV7-9 | NA | TRBD2 | CASSSDIAGGMTGELFF | TGTGCCAGCAGCTCGGATATTGCGGGAGGGATGACCGGGGAGCTGTTTTTT
TRBJ2-1 | TRBV28 | NA | TRBD2 | CASNSGTSRKFF | TGTGCCAGCAACTCGGGGACTAGCCGTAAGTTCTTC